Listed below are T cell receptor beta chains from one sample, sequenced in a study of blood T cell repertoires in COVID-19. Assay: immunoSEQ multiplex PCR; the TCRdb copy retains only in-frame clones and omits some. The sample contains about 310,000 clones, around nine tenths of which appear only once. The sample comprised PBMCs or T cells enriched from blood (not recorded which). The receptors here all came from a woman in her 30s who had recovered from COVID-19. The CDR3 runs from the conserved cysteine through the conserved F or W. The D gene is left open where the match is weak. Clone size is given for some rows only: seen once, a few or many times, or a class if the clone is expanded.

CASSPNPGRYQPQHF	TGTGCCAGCAGCCCGAATCCAGGGAGGTACCAGCCCCAGCATTTT	TRBJ1-5	TRBV5-4	once	NA
CASRPRDSYEQYF	TGTGCCAGCAGACCCAGGGACTCCTACGAGCAGTACTTC	TRBJ2-7	TRBV4-2	NA	NA
CASSLPRGSYNEQFF	TGTGCCAGCAGTCTTCCTAGGGGATCCTACAATGAGCAGTTCTTC	TRBJ2-1	TRBV27	NA	NA
CASSYGQGGYEQYF	TGCGCCAGCAGCTACGGACAGGGAGGATACGAGCAGTACTTC	TRBJ2-7	TRBV5-1	few	TRBD1
CASSLGDSGIGTDTQYF	TGCGCCAGCAGCTTGGGGGATAGCGGGATAGGCACAGATACGCAGTATTTT	TRBJ2-3	TRBV5-1	NA	TRBD2
CASSYTGGVGTEAFF	TGTGCCAGCAGCTATACAGGGGGCGTGGGCACTGAAGCTTTCTTT	TRBJ1-1	TRBV6-5	NA	TRBD1
CASRAPGPYEQYF	TGTGCCAGCAGAGCCCCTGGGCCCTACGAGCAGTACTTC	TRBJ2-7	TRBV2	once	NA
CSVGQSSYEQYF	TGCAGCGTTGGACAGTCCTCCTACGAGCAGTACTTC	TRBJ2-7	TRBV29-1	NA	NA
CASSLEDGRLVDGYTF	TGTGCCAGCAGCTTAGAGGATGGGCGCTTGGTCGATGGCTACACCTTC	TRBJ1-2	TRBV7-9	NA	NA
CASSSTGGGWETQYF	TGTGCCAGCAGTTCCACAGGGGGAGGTTGGGAGACCCAGTACTTC	TRBJ2-5	TRBV6-2/TRBV6-3	NA	TRBD1
CASSYQQVFGGELFF	TGTGCCAGCAGTTACCAACAGGTTTTTGGCGGGGAGCTGTTTTTT	TRBJ2-2	TRBV27	NA	NA
CASNHRSTGELFF	TGTGCCAGTAACCACAGGTCCACCGGGGAGCTGTTTTTT	TRBJ2-2	TRBV19	NA	NA
CAWSVAGLDSPLHF	TGTGCCTGGAGTGTTGCAGGGTTGGATTCACCCCTCCACTTT	TRBJ1-6	TRBV30	NA	NA
CAISEGQGGEQYF	TGTGCCATCAGCGAAGGACAGGGGGGCGAGCAGTACTTC	TRBJ2-7	TRBV10-3	NA	TRBD1